This is a list of T cell receptor beta chains from one sample in a study of blood T cell repertoires in COVID-19. Data came from immunoSEQ multiplex PCR; TCRdb stores just in-frame clones and leaves some out. This table has 300,000 to 400,000 clones, about 82% appearing once. Sequencing was done on a sample of peripheral blood. The origin of the receptors is a human donor in a cohort sampled during active COVID-19. The CDR3 runs from the conserved cysteine through the conserved F or W. The order of the fields is clone size, CDR3 length, V gene, J gene, CDR3 protein. Size is stated for part of the rows, as once, few or many counts, or as a class when the clone is expanded.

clone_size: .; cdr3_length: 12; v_call: TRBV6-5; j_call: TRBJ2-7; cdr3_aa: CASKSGHYEQYF
clone_size: .; cdr3_length: 15; v_call: TRBV5-4; j_call: TRBJ2-7; cdr3_aa: CASSRRDSRTYEQYF
clone_size: .; cdr3_length: 15; v_call: TRBV27; j_call: TRBJ2-7; cdr3_aa: CASSPPGQGVGEQYF
clone_size: .; cdr3_length: 17; v_call: TRBV7-9; j_call: TRBJ2-2; cdr3_aa: CASSLIFGQGNTGELFF
clone_size: .; cdr3_length: 17; v_call: TRBV5-6; j_call: TRBJ1-1; cdr3_aa: CASSQIRGQGFRTEAFF
clone_size: few; cdr3_length: 13; v_call: TRBV14; j_call: TRBJ1-2; cdr3_aa: CASSPQGNYGYTF
clone_size: .; cdr3_length: 13; v_call: TRBV3-1/TRBV3-2; j_call: TRBJ1-1; cdr3_aa: CASSQGQYTEAFF
clone_size: .; cdr3_length: 13; v_call: TRBV6-1; j_call: TRBJ1-1; cdr3_aa: CASSEWGTTEAFF
clone_size: .; cdr3_length: 13; v_call: TRBV6-5; j_call: TRBJ1-2; cdr3_aa: CASSLDRDYGYTF
clone_size: .; cdr3_length: 13; v_call: TRBV29-1; j_call: TRBJ1-1; cdr3_aa: CSAGGRANTEAFF